A single sample gave rise to the 18 T cell receptor beta chains below, sequenced in a study of OX40 agonist ivuxolimab in advanced cancers. Clones were sequenced by immunoSEQ multiplex PCR, and TCRdb holds only the in-frame ones, with some missing. Among fewer than 100,000 clones listed, 83% were seen once. Sequenced here: CD4+ or CD8+ T cells sorted from blood, sampled in a trial of the OX40 agonist ivuxolimab. The receptors stem from an adult with an advanced solid tumor such as melanoma, head and neck, liver or kidney cancer.

This clone was observed a handful of times. The rearrangement joins TRBV7-9 to TRBJ1-3; TRBD1 agrees at 7 bases. CDR3 length: 13 amino acids. CDR1 SEHNR and CDR2 FQNEAQ come from the germline V gene (reference sequence). The V gene end was trimmed by 5 bases and the J gene end by 6 bases; junction bases not matched to a gene: 4. CDR3 region: CASSPGQANTIYF. DNA of the CDR3: TGTGCCAGCAGCCCCGGACAGGCAAACACCATATATTTT.

This clone was observed a handful of times. V usage is TRBV6-1 and J usage is TRBJ1-3; no clear D. Trimming took off 5 bases at V and 2 bases at J, with 10 bases between the two ends. This CDR3 has 14 amino acids. Germline assignment: CDR1 MNHNS and CDR2 SASEGT. The CDR3 region is CASSFDKAGNTIYF. CDR3 coding DNA: TGTGCCAGCAGTTTTGACAAGGCTGGAAACACCATATATTTT.

The rearrangement links TRBV4-1 to TRBJ1-5, with no clear D. Germline-derived CDR1 and CDR2 are MGHRA and YSYEKL. CDR3 size: 16 residues. Between the trimmed V and J ends, which lost 0 bases and 4 bases, there was a span of 13 bases. This CDR3 reads CASSQDRMSGNQPQHF. The CDR3 nucleotides read TGCGCCAGCAGCCAAGATAGGATGTCGGGAAATCAGCCCCAGCATTTT.

J is TRBJ1-6 and V is TRBV18; D not certain. V dropped 3 bases and J dropped 10 bases, with 16 bases sitting between them. The CDR3 length is 15 residues. The germline CDR1 and CDR2 sequences are KGHSH and LQKENI. CDR3 protein: CASSPRPFGESPLHF. CDR3 coding DNA: TGTGCCAGCTCACCGCGACCGTTTGGGGAATCACCCCTCCACTTT.

The genes are TRBV7-3 and TRBJ2-1; TRBD2 agrees at 13 bases. The germline V gene has CDR1 SGHTA and CDR2 FQGTGA. V shed 0 bases, J shed 10 bases, and the junction held 9 bases outside the gene matches. This CDR3 has 17 residues. The CDR3 DNA reads TGTGCCAGCAGCTTAACGGGTACTAGCGGGAGGGCCGAGGAGCAGTTCTTC. As protein: CASSLTGTSGRAEEQFF.

As DNA, the CDR3 is TGTGCCAGTCATAAGTCGGGAAAGGATGGCTACACCTTC. It codes for CASHKSGKDGYTF. V gene TRBV18 combines with J gene TRBJ1-2; no reliable D call. Per germline, CDR1 KGHSH and CDR2 LQKENI. The CDR3 runs to 13 residues. The V end was cut by 9 bases, the J end by 6 bases, with 17 bases between.

The rearrangement uses TRBV7-2 and TRBJ2-2; a possible D gene is TRBD1 (6 bases). Per germline, CDR1 SGHTA and CDR2 FQGNSA. V gave up 5 bases and J gave up 3 bases, with 10 bases separating them. CDR3 length: 14 residues. The CDR3 DNA is TGTGCCAGCAGCGTACAGGGTTACACCGGGGAGCTGTTTTTT. Protein: CASSVQGYTGELFF.

This clone has a single count. The chain carries TRBV28 and TRBJ2-7, with D tentatively TRBD1 or TRBD2 (5 bases each). The V end lost 7 bases, the J end lost 4 bases, and 20 bases lay between the germline ends. The CDR3 contains 15 residues. CDR1 and CDR2 (germline): MDHEN, SYDVKM. CDR3 loop: CASTGPGGPSYEQYF. For the CDR3, the DNA is TGTGCCAGCACCGGCCCTGGGGGTCCCAGTTACGAGCAGTACTTC.

V usage is TRBV2 and J usage is TRBJ1-1; perhaps TRBD1 as D (6 bases). Trimming took 4 bases from V and 5 from J, leaving 17 bases between them. The germline V gene encodes CDR1 SNHLY and CDR2 FYNNEI. CDR3 size: 15 residues. DNA for the CDR3: TGTGCCAGCAGTGTTCCGTCTCACCAGGGGACTGAAGCTTTCTTT. Protein product: CASSVPSHQGTEAFF.

This clone was counted only a few times. The chain links TRBV2 to TRBJ1-2; D gene unclear. Trimming removed 2 bases from V and 5 bases from J, with 6 bases in between. Germline CDR1 reads SNHLY; CDR2 reads FYNNEI. The length of the CDR3 is 12 residues. In DNA form, the CDR3 reads TGTGCCAGCAGTGAAAAACAGTATGGCTACACCTTC. Residues: CASSEKQYGYTF.

This clone was counted between two and nine times. J is TRBJ1-2 and V is TRBV6-1; perhaps TRBD1 as D (5 bases). The CDR3 runs to 13 residues. Germline CDR1 reads MNHNS; CDR2 reads SASEGT. The V end was cut by 6 bases, the J end by 6 bases, with 14 bases between. DNA for the CDR3: TGTGCCAGCAGCCTCCGGGGGGTAGATGGCTACACCTTC. Protein product: CASSLRGVDGYTF.

This chain connects TRBV11-2 to TRBJ1-2; perhaps TRBD1 as D (6 bases). Germline values: CDR1 SGHAT, CDR2 FQNNGV. Trimming shortened V by 5 bases and J by 7 bases, and 11 bases separated the two germline ends. The CDR3 is made up of 12 amino acids. The CDR3 region is CASSPNRVGYTF. The CDR3 bases are TGTGCCAGCAGCCCGAACAGGGTTGGCTACACCTTC.

In nucleotides, the CDR3 is TGTGCCAGCAGCTTGGCGAGGACAGCAACCAATGAGCAGTTCTTC. Residues: CASSLARTATNEQFF. This chain links TRBV5-4 with TRBJ2-1, with D possibly matching TRBD1 (6 bases). Germline assignment: CDR1 SGHNT and CDR2 YYREEE (reference sequence). The CDR3 is 15 residues long. V gave up 0 bases and J gave up 6 bases, with 13 bases separating them.

CDR3 in DNA: TGCAGTGCCCGCCGGGGCTATGGCTACACCTTC. It encodes CSARRGYGYTF. The rearrangement uses TRBV20-1 and TRBJ1-2; no firm D call. The CDR3 has 11 amino acids. Germline lookup yields CDR1 DFQATT and CDR2 SNEGSKA (reference sequence). The germline V and J ends were trimmed by 6 bases and 4 bases, with 9 bases remaining between them.

The rearrangement uses TRBV7-2 and TRBJ2-3, with D hard to call. CDR3 length: 14 residues. The V gene's germline CDR1 is SGHTA and CDR2 FQGNSA. Trimming removed 3 bases at V and 0 bases at J, with 7 bases between. The CDR3 DNA reads TGTGCCAGCAGCTTCCGCCGGAGCACAGATACGCAGTATTTT. It yields the protein CASSFRRSTDTQYF.

This sequence joins TRBV4-1 and TRBJ2-1, with 7 bases matching TRBD1. The germline CDR1 and CDR2 sequences are MGHRA and YSYEKL. The V gene end was trimmed by 0 bases and the J gene end by 13 bases; junction bases not matched to a gene: 3. The CDR3 loop spans 12 amino acids. The CDR3 DNA reads TGCGCCAGCAGCCAAGAGGACAGGAATCAGTTCTTC. Amino acids: CASSQEDRNQFF.

The chain recombines TRBV27 with TRBJ1-5; D may be TRBD1 (5 bases). Germline CDR1 is MNHEY and CDR2 is SMNVEV (reference sequence). The CDR3 is 14 residues long. With 3 bases removed from V and 1 base from J, the gap between germline ends came to 7 bases. CDR3: CASSLPGSNQPQHF. The CDR3 DNA reads TGTGCCAGCAGTTTGCCAGGGAGCAATCAGCCCCAGCATTTT.

The V call is TRBV19, the J call TRBJ2-2; tentatively, D is TRBD1 (6 bases). CDR3 length: 14 residues. The V gene's germline CDR1 is LNHDA and CDR2 SQIVND (reference sequence). Trimming removed 10 bases from V and 1 base from J, with 13 bases in between. The CDR3 DNA sequence: TGTGCCACTCAATTACAGGGGAACACCGGGGAGCTGTTTTTT. Translation gives CATQLQGNTGELFF.